Described below is a single T cell receptor (beta chain) sequence and its context. Its cognate antigen is unknown. Here immunoSEQ multiplex PCR was the method, and the copy in TCRdb shows in-frame clones only, minus some. The table shows more than 2 million clones, with 85% to 95% occurring only once. This sample is part of a study of shared clonotypes between healthy human individuals. Study-wide results and limits: Sorted-subset samples were not fully sequenced, rarefaction indicated. Researchers found naive subsets generally carried larger estimated richness than memory subsets.

Germline-derived CDR1 and CDR2 are ENHRY and SYGVKD. CDR3 length equals 17 residues. Trimming cost V 10 bases and J 7 bases; bases outside gene matches: 23. All of the donors resided in Nashville, Tennessee, and each was a Caucasian adult. Sequences were obtained from naive CD4+ T cells sorted from blood. Subset denoted: CD45RA+ positively selected. This chain uses TRBV10-3 with TRBJ1-2, with 8 bases that match TRBD1. The receptor's source is a man in his late teens or twenties in good health. The CDR3 is CATPDSNQQGQGGGYTF. The DNA of the CDR3 is TGTGCCACTCCGGACTCGAACCAGCAAGGACAGGGCGGTGGCTACACCTTC.